This T cell receptor (beta chain) was captured by sequencing in a study of blood T cell repertoires in COVID-19. On the study more broadly: T cells, B-cell-depleted T cells, or PBMCs supplied cDNA or gDNA.

Here immunoSEQ multiplex PCR was the method, and the copy in TCRdb shows in-frame clones only, minus some. The data contain about 6,400 clones, about 79% of them seen just once; the ten biggest clones take up 12%. The CDR3 runs 12 residues. The germline V and J ends were trimmed by 6 bases and 9 bases, with 12 bases remaining between them. The chain employs TRBV12-3 or TRBV12-4 and TRBJ1-5, with D possibly TRBD1 on 5 matching bases. What was sequenced was peripheral blood. This receptor was obtained from a human donor with active COVID-19. The donor label of this sample is uncertain. The CDR3 nucleotides are TGTGCCAGCAGCGGGGGGGTTGGGCCCCAGCATTTT. Its protein is CASSGGVGPQHF.